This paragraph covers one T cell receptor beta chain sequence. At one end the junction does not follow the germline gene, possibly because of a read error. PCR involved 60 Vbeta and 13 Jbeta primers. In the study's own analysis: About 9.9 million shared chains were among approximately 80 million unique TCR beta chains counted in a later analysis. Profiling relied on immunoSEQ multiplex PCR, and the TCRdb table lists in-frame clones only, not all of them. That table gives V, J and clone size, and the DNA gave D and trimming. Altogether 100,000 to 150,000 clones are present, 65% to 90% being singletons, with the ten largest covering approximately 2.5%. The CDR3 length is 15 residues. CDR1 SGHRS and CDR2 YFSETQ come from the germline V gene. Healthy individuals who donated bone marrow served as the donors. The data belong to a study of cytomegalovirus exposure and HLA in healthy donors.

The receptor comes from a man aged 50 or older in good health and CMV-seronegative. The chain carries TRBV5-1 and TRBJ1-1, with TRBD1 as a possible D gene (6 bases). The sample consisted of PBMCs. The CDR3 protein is CTSSLGAGMNTEAFF. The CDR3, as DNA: TGCACCAGCAGCTTGGGGGCGGGTATGAACACTGAAGCTTTCTTT.